This T cell receptor (beta chain) was found in a study of response to subunit inactivated influenza vaccine. This CDR3 has 16 residues. V shed 2 bases and J shed 5 bases, with 15 bases lying between them. From germline, CDR1 is ENHRY and CDR2 SYGVKD. Study-wide findings and caveats: With each seasonal influenza vaccination, the authors suggested, few new T cells are recruited.

TCRdb re-analysed the RT-PCR reads in MiXCR, keeping a single row per CDR3 protein. The sample lists hundreds of thousands of distinct CDR3 sequences; 25% were seen once. Of note for this clonotype: Its antigen remains unknown.

The chain links TRBV10-3 to TRBJ2-2; either TRBD1 or TRBD2 may fit D (5 bases each). The sample was CD4+ T cells sorted from PBMCs, taken about 5 days after vaccination. The TCR originated in a middle-aged man who received an inactivated influenza vaccine. This CDR3 is CAISEPEGPRTGELFF. Written as DNA, the CDR3 is TGTGCCATCAGTGAGCCCGAGGGACCCAGGACCGGGGAGCTGTTTTTT.